Listed below are T cell receptor beta chains from one sample, sequenced in a study of T cell responses to AZD1222 COVID-19 vaccine. Profiled with immunoSEQ multiplex PCR; TCRdb holds only in-frame clones, not every one. The sample carries more than 85,000 clones, 70% to 90% recorded once. The input for sequencing was peripheral blood, taken on day 0 of AZD1222 vaccination. The source of these receptors is an adult in good health. Each CDR3 is given without its conserved first and last residue.

TRBV19	TRBJ2-2	ASSIKWETGELF
TRBV5-1	TRBJ2-7	ASSLVGGPYEQY
TRBV7-9	TRBJ2-7	ASSSSTSGLLYEQY
TRBV29-1	TRBJ1-2	SVESASPSGGYT
TRBV28	TRBJ1-2	ASSLPRLTTFIGYT
TRBV27	TRBJ1-2	ASSATGWWGYT
TRBV7-8	TRBJ1-1	ASSFGGTVRNTEAF
TRBV2	TRBJ2-7	ASRGRSTSYEQY
TRBV9	TRBJ2-5	ASSRGGVGETQY
TRBV3-1/TRBV3-2	TRBJ2-1	ASSQGGRGFYNEQF
TRBV28	TRBJ2-4	ASSLGSRDRGLKIQY
TRBV27	TRBJ2-1	ASSVEEGTYNEQF
TRBV6-5	TRBJ2-3	ASSDGGTDTQY
TRBV27	TRBJ1-3	ASSPGDRRNTIY
TRBV5-4	TRBJ1-1	ASSAAMGGTEAF
TRBV11-2	TRBJ2-7	ASSFAYEQY
TRBV11-3	TRBJ2-3	ASSSGLAGGADTQY
TRBV19	TRBJ1-5	ASSSRDSLIYQPQH
TRBV18	TRBJ1-1	ASSPGADTEAF
TRBV6-1	TRBJ1-2	ASSEASAGAGGYT
TRBV11-2	TRBJ1-2	ASSLGGYGYT
TRBV29-1	TRBJ2-7	SARGLGSSYEQY
TRBV12-3/TRBV12-4	TRBJ1-2	ASSLRQGSGYT
TRBV27	TRBJ1-5	ASGRSNQPQH
TRBV18	TRBJ1-2	ASSPQSGDYGYT
TRBV10-3	TRBJ2-4	AISEPDLLDIQY
TRBV5-5	TRBJ1-6	ASSLGQGRTPLH
TRBV10-3	TRBJ2-5	AISPTPGTGNEETQY